These 14 T cell receptor beta chains share one sample of origin, sequenced in a study of T cells in Graves' hyperthyroidism and ophthalmopathy. TCR beta CDR3 regions were amplified from RNA transcripts. An initial round of RT-PCR targeting the TCR CDR3 relied on the HTBI primer set. TCRdb itself ran the multiplex PCR reads through MiXCR, one entry per CDR3 protein. The sample has hundreds of thousands of distinct CDR3 sequences; nearly 20% are singletons. Sample: blood. The receptor set was obtained from a man aged 35 to 55 with Graves' ophthalmopathy.

The table lists this clonotype with a few counts. The CDR3, as DNA: TGTGCTAGTGGCCTCAATGAGCAGTTCTTC. Its protein product is CASGLNEQFF. The chain combines TRBV12-5 with TRBJ2-1; D ambiguous. V dropped 6 bases and J dropped 6 bases, with 3 bases sitting between them. From germline, CDR1 is LGHNT and CDR2 FRNRAP. This CDR3 spans 10 amino acids.

This clonotype has a handful of counts. This rearrangement joins TRBV27 to TRBJ1-2; unclear D gene. This CDR3 comprises 14 residues. Germline V gene sequence: CDR1 MNHEY, CDR2 SMNVEV (reference sequence). V dropped 0 bases and J dropped 7 bases, with 12 bases sitting between them. The CDR3 DNA reads as TGTGCCAGCAGTTTATCGTCTCCGGCGGGTGGCTACACCTTC. Translating gives CASSLSSPAGGYTF.

The table lists this clonotype with a few counts. The genes are TRBV12-5 and TRBJ2-5, with D unclear. The ends were cut back, 3 bases at V and 0 bases at J, with 5 bases in the middle. The CDR3 length is 13 residues. Per the germline V gene, CDR1 is LGHNT and CDR2 is FRNRAP. The CDR3 loop is CASGLGYQETQYF. CDR3 DNA: TGTGCTAGTGGTTTAGGGTACCAAGAGACCCAGTACTTC.

V and J are TRBV12-3 or TRBV12-4 and TRBJ1-5; D unclear. This CDR3 is 13 amino acids long. V lost 6 bases and J 9 bases, leaving 15 bases between the germline ends. The DNA for the CDR3 is TGTGCCAGCAGCCCCACTGGTTATCTGCCCCAGCATTTT. This gives the protein CASSPTGYLPQHF.

The chain couples TRBV11-2 to TRBJ2-2; D ambiguous. The CDR3 is 14 residues long. The germline V gene has CDR1 SGHAT and CDR2 FQNNGV. V shed 6 bases and J shed 6 bases, with 14 bases lying between them. The CDR3 loop is CASSSLDVSGELFF. The CDR3 bases are TGTGCCAGCAGTAGCTTGGACGTTTCCGGGGAGCTGTTTTTT. The full variable domain, with the rest looked up from reference TRBV11-2 and TRBJ2-2, is EAGVAQSPRYKIIEKRQSVAFWCNPISGHATLYWYQQILGQGPKLLIQFQNNGVVDDSQLPKDRFSAERLKGVDSTLKIQPAKLEDSAVYLCASSSLDVSGELFFGEGSRLTVL.

The chain has TRBV7-9 and TRBJ2-5; 9 bases align to TRBD1. The V segment lost 5 bases and the J segment 6 bases; nucleotides outside the gene matches: 13. The CDR3 is 16 residues long. In germline, CDR1 is SEHNR, CDR2 FQNEAQ (reference sequence). The CDR3 bases are TGTGCCAGCAGCCCAAATCGGGACAGGGCTTTCAAGACCCAGTACTTC. Its protein product is CASSPNRDRAFKTQYF.

The sample holds many counts of this clonotype. The CDR3: CASSQDLGLGYGYTF. The CDR3 DNA follows: TGTGCCAGCAGTCAAGACCTAGGGCTGGGCTATGGCTACACCTTC. The J gene is TRBJ1-2, the V gene TRBV2; D unresolved. The germline gives CDR1 SNHLY, CDR2 FYNNEI. CDR3 length equals 15 residues. Trimming took 5 bases from V and 4 from J, leaving 17 bases between them.

The chain is built from TRBV7-2 and TRBJ2-1; 15 bases are shared with TRBD2. The CDR3 contains 17 residues. From germline, CDR1 is SGHTA and CDR2 FQGNSA. Trimming at V came to 5 bases and at J to 7 bases, leaving 9 bases not matched to a gene. CDR3 sequence (DNA): TGTGCCAGCAGCCCGCGGGGACTAGCGGGAGGAGGGAATGAGCAGTTCTTC. The encoded protein is CASSPRGLAGGGNEQFF.

This clonotype has only a few counts. The V and J genes are TRBV20-1 and TRBJ1-3; tentatively, D is TRBD1 (5 bases). V was cut by 3 bases and J by 0 bases, with 9 bases left in between. This CDR3 comprises 14 residues. Germline assignment: CDR1 DFQATT and CDR2 SNEGSKA (reference sequence). CDR3 amino acids: CSASGGVSGNTIYF. CDR3 nucleotide sequence: TGCAGTGCTAGTGGGGGGGTCTCTGGAAACACCATATATTTT.

The table lists this clonotype with a few counts. The rearrangement uses TRBV20-1 and TRBJ2-2; TRBD2 matches 8 bases. Germline trimming cut 4 bases from V and 4 bases from J; bases unmatched to any gene: 5. The CDR3 extends over 14 amino acids. CDR1 and CDR2 (germline): DFQATT, SNEGSKA (reference sequence). CDR3: CSATGLDATGELFF. CDR3 coding DNA: TGCAGTGCTACGGGACTAGATGCCACCGGGGAGCTGTTTTTT.

This clonotype has ten or more counts. V gene TRBV29-1 combines with J gene TRBJ2-6; no firm D call. The V and J ends lost 3 bases and 2 bases respectively, with 2 bases between them. Germline V lookup: CDR1 SQVTM, CDR2 ANQGSEA. The CDR3 is 12 amino acids. DNA for the CDR3: TGCAGCGTTGACACTGGGGCCAACGTCCTGACTTTC. It specifies CSVDTGANVLTF.

A remark on this clonotype: This may arise from a read error, as a much more abundant clone is one base away. The gene calls are TRBV28 and TRBJ2-3, with 10 bases that match TRBD2. CDR1 and CDR2 from the germline V gene are MDHEN and SYDVKM. The CDR3 is 16 residues long. The V segment lost 7 bases and the J segment 0 bases; nucleotides outside the gene matches: 7. The CDR3 DNA reads TGTGCCAGCAACGCGAGCGGGGGGGAAAGCACAGATACGCAGTATTTT. Protein: CASNASGGESTDTQYF.

This clonotype was picked up many times. The chain uses TRBV3-1 and TRBJ2-7; D gene unclear. This CDR3 has 14 residues. V shed 0 bases and J shed 3 bases, with 9 bases lying between them. Germline CDR1 and CDR2: LGHDT and YNNKEL (reference sequence). The CDR3 DNA is TGTGCCAGCAGCCAAGATCAGTCGCGCTACGAGCAGTACTTC. This encodes CASSQDQSRYEQYF.

With respect to this clonotype: The conserved phenylalanine or tryptophan is not found at the CDR3 terminus, so this likely reflects a read error. This chain joins TRBV9 and TRBJ2-5, with TRBD1 matching over 7 bases. V dropped 4 bases and J dropped 3; count of bases not matched to a gene: 9. The CDR3 runs to 15 residues. CDR1 is SGDLS, CDR2 YYNGEE, per germline. The CDR3 DNA is TGTGCCAGCAGCCCACCGACAGGGAGAGAAGAGACCCAGTACCTC. Protein: CASSPPTGREETQYL.